These 22 T cell receptor beta chains were sequenced from one sample in a study of OX40 agonist ivuxolimab in advanced cancers. Using immunoSEQ multiplex PCR, the repertoire was profiled, and TCRdb retains in-frame clones only, with some absent. The data show more than 45,000 clones, around 79% seen once. Sequencing was performed on CD4+ or CD8+ T cells sorted from blood, taken in a trial of the OX40 agonist ivuxolimab. Receptors originate from an adult with an advanced solid tumor such as melanoma, head and neck, liver or kidney cancer.

The rearrangement links TRBV28 to TRBJ1-1; TRBD1 agrees at 9 bases. CDR3 length: 14 residues. The trim removed 5 bases at V and 10 bases at J, leaving 11 bases unmatched. From germline, CDR1 is MDHEN and CDR2 SYDVKM. CDR3 in DNA: TGTGCCAGCAGTGTGGGACAGGGTAGGGTCGGAGCTTTCTTT. Its protein product is CASSVGQGRVGAFF. Drawing the rest from reference TRBV28 and TRBJ1-1, the complete variable domain is DVKVTQSSRYLVKRTGEKVFLECVQDMDHENMFWYRQDPGLGLRLIYFSYDVKMKEKGDIPEGYSVSREKKERFSLILESASTNQTSMYLCASSVGQGRVGAFFGQGTRLTVV.

The genes are TRBV30 and TRBJ1-1, with D possibly matching TRBD1 (5 bases). This CDR3 spans 14 amino acids. V was cut by 0 bases and J by 7 bases, with 15 bases left in between. Germline V gives CDR1 GTSNPN, CDR2 SVGIG (reference sequence). The CDR3 coding sequence is TGTGCCTGGAGTGTCCCCCTCCCAGGGAGTGAAGCTTTCTTT. It encodes CAWSVPLPGSEAFF. Full variable domain (remainder filled in from reference TRBV30 and TRBJ1-1): SQTIHQWPATLVQPVGSPLSLECTVEGTSNPNLYWYRQAAGRGLQLLFYSVGIGQISSEVPQNLSASRPQDRQFILSSKKLLLSDSGFYLCAWSVPLPGSEAFFGQGTRLTVV.

The chain employs TRBV6-1 and TRBJ2-5; TRBD2 agrees at 9 bases. V lost 8 bases to trimming and J lost 2 bases; unmatched junction nucleotides: 9. The CDR3 has 15 residues. CDR1 MNHNS and CDR2 SASEGT come from the germline V gene. This CDR3 reads CASLTAAGGQETQYF. The DNA of the CDR3 is TGTGCCAGCCTAACAGCGGCGGGGGGGCAAGAGACCCAGTACTTC.

The chain has TRBV5-6 and TRBJ1-3; D ambiguous. The CDR3 loop spans 13 amino acids. V shed 10 bases and J shed 4 bases, with 15 bases lying between them. Germline V gene sequence: CDR1 SGHDT, CDR2 YYEEEE. DNA of the CDR3: TGTGCCGGAAGGTTTTCAAGGGGAAACACCATATATTTT. Translated, it gives CAGRFSRGNTIYF.

The V and J genes are TRBV28 and TRBJ1-5, with D perhaps TRBD1 (5 bases). The CDR3 runs to 16 residues. The V end was cut by 4 bases, the J end by 5 bases, with 18 bases between. Germline CDR1 MDHEN, CDR2 SYDVKM. The CDR3 loop is CASSSRDHRGYQPQHF. In nucleotides, the CDR3 is TGTGCCAGCAGTTCCCGGGACCATCGGGGCTATCAGCCCCAGCATTTT.

The genes are TRBV7-9 and TRBJ2-2; 8 bases align to TRBD1. The V segment lost 4 bases and the J segment 5 bases; nucleotides outside the gene matches: 6. Germline assignment: CDR1 SEHNR and CDR2 FQNEAQ (reference sequence). There are 15 residues in the CDR3. The CDR3 loop is CASSSQGGLTGELFF. CDR3 sequence (DNA): TGTGCCAGCAGCTCACAGGGGGGCCTAACCGGGGAGCTGTTTTTT.

The chain couples TRBV18 to TRBJ2-5; 7 bases agree with TRBD1. CDR3 length: 14 amino acids. Unmatched junction bases numbered 9, after V lost 6 bases and J lost 5 bases. Germline CDR1 reads KGHSH; CDR2 reads LQKENI. The CDR3 DNA sequence: TGTGCCAGCTCCCAGGGGGTTGTTTTGGAGACCCAGTACTTC. Residues: CASSQGVVLETQYF.

This clone was observed once. The V and J genes are TRBV7-5 and TRBJ2-1; the table's D call of TRBD1 was not tested on the DNA. TRBV7-5 is described as a pseudogene. The length of the CDR3 is 16 residues. In DNA, the CDR3 is TGTGCCAGAAGCTTCTGCTCTTGCAGCTCCTACAATGAGCAGTTCTTC. This codes for CARSFCSCSSYNEQFF.

The V call is TRBV20-1, the J call TRBJ1-2; no clear D. CDR3 length: 10 residues. Germline V gene lookup returns CDR1 DFQATT and CDR2 SNEGSKA (reference sequence). V was shortened by 3 bases and J by 7 bases, with 6 bases between the two germline ends. CDR3 protein: CSARGTGYTF. CDR3 bases: TGCAGTGCTAGGGGTACTGGCTACACCTTC.

The rearrangement links TRBV19 to TRBJ1-5; D remains ambiguous. The V gene's germline CDR1 is LNHDA and CDR2 SQIVND (reference sequence). There are 13 residues in the CDR3. Deletions cut 2 bases from V and 5 bases from J, with 7 bases between. The DNA for the CDR3 is TGTGCCAGTAGTATAAGTAAGGATCAGCCCCAGCATTTT. Its protein is CASSISKDQPQHF. The whole variable domain, filled in from reference TRBV19 and TRBJ1-5, reads DGGITQSPKYLFRKEGQNVTLSCEQNLNHDAMYWYRQDPGQGLRLIYYSQIVNDFQKGDIAEGYSVSREKKESFPLTVTSAQKNPTAFYLCASSISKDQPQHFGDGTRLSIL.

The rearrangement uses TRBV5-1 and TRBJ1-1, with D hard to call. This CDR3 is 14 amino acids long. V was trimmed by 2 bases and J by 7 bases, leaving 15 bases between them. CDR1 SGHRS and CDR2 YFSETQ come from the germline V gene. CDR3 coding DNA: TGCGCCAGCAGCTTACAGCAGCCCGACGATGAAGCTTTCTTT. The encoded protein is CASSLQQPDDEAFF. Full variable domain (remainder filled in from reference TRBV5-1 and TRBJ1-1): KAGVTQTPRYLIKTRGQQVTLSCSPISGHRSVSWYQQTPGQGLQFLFEYFSETQRNKGNFPGRFSGRQFSNSRSEMNVSTLELGDSALYLCASSLQQPDDEAFFGQGTRLTVV.

The chain has TRBV13 and TRBJ2-3, with TRBD2 matching over 12 bases. Germline assignment: CDR1 PRHDT and CDR2 FYEKMQ (reference sequence). The CDR3 contains 16 residues. The trim removed 4 bases at V and 6 bases at J, leaving 8 bases unmatched. The DNA for the CDR3 is TGTGCCAGCAGCTCTAGACTAGCGGGAGAGAGTGATACGCAGTATTTT. This codes for CASSSRLAGESDTQYF.

The genes are TRBV5-1 and TRBJ2-5, with 8 bases fitting TRBD1. Looked up from germline, CDR1 is SGHRS and CDR2 is YFSETQ. The CDR3 is 14 amino acids. The J segment lost 5 bases and the V segment lost 4 bases, leaving 7 bases of the junction unmatched. The CDR3 spells CASSPGTGSETQYF. In DNA, the CDR3 is TGCGCCAGCAGCCCCGGGACAGGTAGCGAGACCCAGTACTTC.

The chain links TRBV7-2 to TRBJ2-5; weak D call: TRBD2 (6 bases). The DNA end is more similar to TRBJ2-7, so the J call may be wrong. Per germline, CDR1 SGHTA and CDR2 FQGNSA. CDR3 length: 15 amino acids. The chain's CDR3 is CASSLGPRGSYEQYF. The CDR3 DNA sequence: TGTGCCAGCAGCTTAGGTCCTCGGGGGTCCTACGAGCAGTACTTC.

V is TRBV5-4 and J is TRBJ1-1; weak D call: TRBD1 (5 bases). The germline V gene encodes CDR1 SGHNT and CDR2 YYREEE (reference sequence). V lost 3 bases to trimming and J lost 1 base, with 13 bases between them. This CDR3 comprises 15 residues. CDR3 in DNA: TGTGCCAGCAGCTACCAGGGCCCCCCGAACACTGAAGCTTTCTTT. Its translation: CASSYQGPPNTEAFF. Filled out from reference TRBV5-4 and TRBJ1-1, the complete variable domain reads ETGVTQSPTHLIKTRGQQVTLRCSSQSGHNTVSWYQQALGQGPQFIFQYYREEENGRGNFPPRFSGLQFPNYSSELNVNALELDDSALYLCASSYQGPPNTEAFFGQGTRLTVV.

The chain couples TRBV19 to TRBJ2-5; D gene unclear. V lost 4 bases to trimming and J lost 5 bases, with 11 bases between them. This CDR3 contains 13 residues. Germline V gene data show CDR1 as LNHDA and CDR2 as SQIVND (reference sequence). CDR3 sequence (DNA): TGTGCCAGTAGTAGGAAAAACGCGGAGACCCAGTACTTC. Translating gives CASSRKNAETQYF.

The CDR3 spells CAWTRGGQGVEKLFF. The CDR3 DNA reads TGTGCCTGGACCAGGGGTGGGCAGGGGGTTGAAAAACTGTTTTTT. The chain employs TRBV30 and TRBJ1-4; 7 bases agree with TRBD1. The germline V gene has CDR1 GTSNPN and CDR2 SVGIG (reference sequence). The CDR3 consists of 15 residues. Losses at the gene ends were 4 bases for V and 7 bases for J; bases not matched to a gene: 12.

This chain connects TRBV29-1 to TRBJ2-3; tentative D call: TRBD2 (6 bases). The CDR3 loop spans 16 amino acids. Germline V gene data show CDR1 as SQVTM and CDR2 as ANQGSEA. The ends were cut back, 0 bases at V and 4 bases at J, with 17 bases in the middle. The CDR3 DNA sequence: TGCAGCGTTGAAGACCCTTACGGGGGAGTAGCAGATACGCAGTATTTT. It codes for CSVEDPYGGVADTQYF.

V and J are TRBV6-1 and TRBJ2-3; TRBD2 matches 14 bases. The junction had 2 bases not matched to a gene; V was cut back by 6 bases and J by 3 bases. CDR3 length: 15 amino acids. Germline CDR1 reads MNHNS; CDR2 reads SASEGT. DNA for the CDR3: TGTGCCAGCAGCGGACTAGCGGGAGGAACAGATACGCAGTATTTT. Translating gives CASSGLAGGTDTQYF.

The chain combines TRBV7-8 with TRBJ2-3; 11 bases fit TRBD2. The CDR3 loop spans 16 amino acids. The V segment lost 4 bases and the J segment 6 bases; nucleotides outside the gene matches: 9. Germline CDR1 and CDR2: SGHVS and FQNEAQ. For the CDR3, the DNA is TGTGCCAGCAGCTCACCACTAGCGGGAGTGGCGGATACGCAGTATTTT. It translates to CASSSPLAGVADTQYF.

This clone was seen only once. The chain recombines TRBV6-5 with TRBJ1-2; D is unclear. This CDR3 has 14 amino acids. V was clipped by 4 bases and J by 0 bases, with 9 bases between them. The V gene's germline CDR1 is MNHEY and CDR2 SVGAGI. This CDR3 is CASSSVRANYGYTF. The CDR3 bases are TGTGCCAGCAGTTCAGTACGAGCTAACTATGGCTACACCTTC.

The CDR3 sequence: CASSEAAINYGYTF. The DNA for the CDR3 is TGTGCCAGCAGTGAAGCTGCAATAAACTATGGCTACACCTTC. This rearrangement joins TRBV6-1 to TRBJ1-2, with D uncertain. The CDR3 has 14 amino acids. CDR1 MNHNS and CDR2 SASEGT come from the germline V gene. With 0 bases removed from V and 2 bases from J, the gap between germline ends came to 7 bases.